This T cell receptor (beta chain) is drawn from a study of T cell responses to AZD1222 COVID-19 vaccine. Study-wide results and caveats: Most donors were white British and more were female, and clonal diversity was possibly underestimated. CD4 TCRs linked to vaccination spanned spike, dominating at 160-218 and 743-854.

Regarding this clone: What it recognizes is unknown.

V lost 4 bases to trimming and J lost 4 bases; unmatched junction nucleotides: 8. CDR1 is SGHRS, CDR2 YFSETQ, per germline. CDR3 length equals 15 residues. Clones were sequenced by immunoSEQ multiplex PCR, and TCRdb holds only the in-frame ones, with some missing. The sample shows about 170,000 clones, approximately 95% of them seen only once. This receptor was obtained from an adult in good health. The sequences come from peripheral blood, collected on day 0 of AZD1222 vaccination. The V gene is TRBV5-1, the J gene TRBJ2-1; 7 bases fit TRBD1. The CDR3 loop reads CASSVGTELYNEQFF. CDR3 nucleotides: TGCGCCAGCAGCGTCGGGACAGAACTTTACAATGAGCAGTTCTTC.